This T cell receptor beta chain appears in the sequencing data of a study of shared clonotypes between healthy human individuals. Study-level information: Per-donor plates numbered three CD4 naive, three CD4 memory, two CD8 naive and one CD8 memory. Study results and caveats: Against clonotypes common to all four donors, non-shared ones had lower generation probabilities. What rarefaction showed was incomplete sorted-subset sequencing despite large depth.

Remarks on this clone: Its cognate antigen is unknown.

Trimming took off 6 bases at V and 8 bases at J, with 14 bases between the two ends. CDR1 is MDHEN, CDR2 SYDVKM, per germline. This CDR3 contains 14 residues. Generated by immunoSEQ multiplex PCR, the TCRdb table keeps only in-frame clones and is missing some. The sample lists a few million clones, approximately 92% occurring once. This receptor was identified in a man between 18 and 35 years old in good health. This chain joins TRBV28 and TRBJ1-6; maybe TRBD1 (6 bases). The sequencing sample was made of naive CD4+ T cells sorted from blood. Subset: CD45RA+ positively selected. The CDR3 sequence is CASRLQGRDSPLHF. Written as DNA, the CDR3 is TGTGCCAGCAGATTACAGGGTAGGGATTCACCCCTCCACTTT.